Listed below are T cell receptor beta chains from one sample, sequenced in a study of T cell repertoires in cytomegalovirus infection. TCRdb called the reads again in MiXCR, with one record for every CDR3 protein. This repertoire shows roughly 90,000 distinct CDR3 sequences, around 32% found once; its top ten account for 65% to 75%. Antigen specificity for these receptors is unknown. The sample consisted of CD8+ T cells from cultured PBMCs, taken from culture after CMV antigen stimulation. These receptors came from a human donor in good health (CMV status not recorded). Some clones in this sample may be carry-over from other donors' samples. CDR3s include the opening cysteine and the closing phenylalanine or tryptophan. A D gene is named only where the DNA matches it firmly. A row's size may be missing; if present it is once, few, many or a size class.

CDR3: CASSPGPFGTGELFF
DNA: TGTGCCAGTTCTCCCGGCCCTTTCGGCACCGGGGAGCTGTTTTTT
D: NA
J: TRBJ2-2
V: TRBV27
size: NA

CDR3: CASSPGLNQPQHF
DNA: TGTGCCAGCAGTCCCGGTTTGAATCAGCCCCAGCATTTT
D: NA
J: TRBJ1-5
V: TRBV12-3/TRBV12-4
size: many

CDR3: CASSLAMGYEQYF
DNA: TGTGCCAGCAGCTTAGCAATGGGGTACGAGCAGTACTTC
D: NA
J: TRBJ2-7
V: TRBV7-9
size: many

CDR3: CASTWPGLAGLAGNNEQFF
DNA: TGTGCCAGCACCTGGCCGGGACTAGCGGGGCTCGCGGGTAACAATGAGCAGTTCTTC
D: TRBD2
J: TRBJ2-1
V: TRBV28
size: NA

CDR3: CASSFDREDEQYF
DNA: TGTGCCAGCAGTTTCGACCGAGAGGACGAGCAGTACTTC
D: NA
J: TRBJ2-7
V: TRBV28
size: NA

CDR3: CASSLDAGESYEQYF
DNA: TGTGCCAGCAGCTTAGACGCGGGGGAGTCCTACGAGCAGTACTTC
D: TRBD2
J: TRBJ2-7
V: TRBV7-2
size: few

CDR3: CASSQDSSWNNSPLHF
DNA: TGCGCCAGCAGCCAAGATAGTAGCTGGAATAATTCACCCCTCCACTTT
D: NA
J: TRBJ1-6
V: TRBV4-1
size: NA

CDR3: CASRDGYSGANVLTF
DNA: TGTGCCAGCAGAGACGGATACTCTGGGGCCAACGTTCTGACTTTC
D: NA
J: TRBJ2-6
V: TRBV6-1
size: NA

CDR3: CAAGSSYEQYF
DNA: TGTGCAGCCGGGAGCTCCTACGAGCAGTACTTC
D: NA
J: TRBJ2-7
V: TRBV12-5
size: NA

CDR3: CASSLADREGYGYTF
DNA: TGTGCCAGCAGCCTCGCGGACAGGGAGGGGTATGGCTACACCTTC
D: TRBD1
J: TRBJ1-2
V: TRBV5-6
size: NA

CDR3: CANPKISPSGGFSPLHF
DNA: TGTGCCAACCCCAAGATTTCCCCGTCAGGGGGCTTTTCACCCCTCCACTTT
D: TRBD1
J: TRBJ1-6
V: TRBV24-1
size: NA

CDR3: CASSGTGDTEAFF
DNA: TGTGCCAGCAGTGGAACAGGGGACACTGAAGCTTTCTTT
D: TRBD1
J: TRBJ1-1
V: TRBV25-1
size: few

CDR3: CSANTLLSYNEQFF
DNA: TGCAGTGCTAATACTCTCCTCTCCTACAATGAGCAGTTCTTC
D: NA
J: TRBJ2-1
V: TRBV20-1
size: NA

CDR3: CASSDGQGMYQQETQYF
DNA: TGTGCCAGCAGTGATGGACAGGGGATGTACCAACAAGAGACCCAGTACTTC
D: TRBD1
J: TRBJ2-5
V: TRBV6-1
size: NA